A single sample gave rise to the 29 T cell receptor beta chains below, sequenced in a study of blood T cell repertoires in COVID-19. Some clones are missing from TCRdb's copy, which holds only in-frame ones; the method was immunoSEQ multiplex PCR. The table has 490,000 or so clones, 88% seen once; the top ten hold approximately 1.8%. Sequences were obtained from PBMCs or T cells enriched from blood (not recorded which). These receptors were collected from a woman aged 40 to 55 who had recovered from COVID-19.

The rearrangement uses TRBV11-3 and TRBJ2-3; TRBD2 matches 9 bases. This CDR3 has 17 residues. The J segment lost 4 bases and the V segment lost 1 base, leaving 9 bases of the junction unmatched. The V gene's germline CDR1 is SGHNT and CDR2 YENEEA. The CDR3 loop is CASSLVGEIAGADTQYF. Written as DNA, the CDR3 is TGTGCCAGCAGCTTAGTCGGGGAAATAGCGGGAGCAGATACGCAGTATTTT.

The J gene is TRBJ1-1, the V gene TRBV29-1; D ambiguous. Deletions cut 4 bases from V and 0 bases from J, with 15 bases between. There are 15 residues in the CDR3. Germline CDR1 and CDR2: SQVTM and ANQGSEA. CDR3 region: CSVVTEIRVNTEAFF. DNA for the CDR3: TGCAGCGTTGTAACGGAGATCCGAGTGAACACTGAAGCTTTCTTT.

In this sample, this clone turned up once. This chain uses TRBV7-9 with TRBJ2-7; 9 bases are shared with TRBD1. CDR1 is SEHNR, CDR2 FQNEAQ, per germline (reference sequence). Losses at the gene ends were 5 bases for V and 6 bases for J; bases not matched to a gene: 11. The CDR3 is made up of 15 amino acids. The CDR3 here is CASSMAGTGYSEQYF. The CDR3 DNA reads as TGTGCCAGCAGCATGGCCGGGACAGGGTATTCCGAGCAGTACTTC.

The chain recombines TRBV27 with TRBJ1-4; tentatively, D is TRBD1 (5 bases). Germline lookup yields CDR1 MNHEY and CDR2 SMNVEV (reference sequence). Trimming pared 2 bases from V and 8 bases from J, leaving 9 bases between. The CDR3 has 13 residues. The CDR3 is CASSLLRGEKLFF. The DNA of the CDR3 is TGTGCCAGCAGTTTACTAAGGGGAGAAAAACTGTTTTTT.

This sequence joins TRBV6-5 and TRBJ2-5; D is possibly TRBD2 (6 bases). Germline values: CDR1 MNHEY, CDR2 SVGAGI. The CDR3 runs 11 residues. Trimming stripped 6 bases from V and 7 bases from J, with 9 bases between. The CDR3 sequence is CASSDGRTQYF. The CDR3 DNA follows: TGTGCCAGCAGCGACGGGAGGACCCAGTACTTC.

As DNA, the CDR3 is TGTGCCAGCAGCCCCAGCGGGAGAGGCACCTACAATGAGCAGTTCTTC. This translates into CASSPSGRGTYNEQFF. The V call is TRBV9, the J call TRBJ2-1, with 8 nucleotides matching TRBD2. V lost 4 bases to trimming and J lost 2 bases; unmatched junction nucleotides: 8. Germline values: CDR1 SGDLS, CDR2 YYNGEE. CDR3 size: 16 residues.

The chain employs TRBV5-4 and TRBJ2-1; maybe TRBD2 (5 bases). The germline gives CDR1 SGHNT, CDR2 YYREEE (reference sequence). V lost 3 bases and J 4 bases, leaving 11 bases between the germline ends. The CDR3 spans 14 residues. This CDR3 is CASSWEKKYNEQFF. CDR3 coding DNA: TGTGCCAGCAGCTGGGAGAAAAAGTACAATGAGCAGTTCTTC.

This rearrangement joins TRBV3-1 (or the pseudogene TRBV3-2) to TRBJ2-6, with D maybe TRBD1 (5 bases). The germline V gene has CDR1 LGHDT and CDR2 YNNKEL (reference sequence). Trimming pared 1 base from V and 3 bases from J, leaving 10 bases between. The CDR3 contains 16 residues. This chain's CDR3 is CASSQAGFGGANVLTF. The DNA for the CDR3 is TGTGCCAGCAGCCAAGCAGGGTTTGGTGGGGCCAACGTCCTGACTTTC.

This clone was picked up a small number of times. The chain joins TRBV2 to TRBJ1-3; 7 bases map to TRBD1. Germline CDR1 reads SNHLY; CDR2 reads FYNNEI. The trim removed 1 base at V and 4 bases at J, leaving 4 bases unmatched. This CDR3 is 15 amino acids long. DNA of the CDR3: TGTGCCAGCAGTGAAGAGGGGGCGGGAGGAAACACCATATATTTT. Amino acid sequence: CASSEEGAGGNTIYF.

This chain connects TRBV7-8 to TRBJ1-2, with D perhaps matching TRBD1 (5 bases). From germline, CDR1 is SGHVS and CDR2 FQNEAQ. The CDR3 has 20 residues. The V end was cut by 4 bases, the J end by 0 bases, with 27 bases between. The CDR3 protein is CASSSRSRSSTGTPNYGYTF. CDR3 DNA sequence: TGTGCCAGCAGCTCGAGATCGCGGTCCTCAACCGGGACTCCTAACTATGGCTACACCTTC.

V and J are TRBV6-2 or TRBV6-3 and TRBJ1-2; 8 nucleotides line up with TRBD1. Germline V lookup: CDR1 MNHEY, CDR2 SVGEGT. Trimming took 1 base from V and 5 from J; bases not matched to a gene: 9. This CDR3 has 16 residues. CDR3 coding DNA: TGTGCCAGCAGTTACTTGGCCGGGACAGGAGATTATGGCTACACCTTC. The encoded protein is CASSYLAGTGDYGYTF.

The CDR3 region is CAIREDRGRRETQYF. CDR3 coding DNA: TGTGCCATCAGGGAAGACAGGGGGCGCAGAGAGACCCAGTACTTC. The genes are TRBV10-3 and TRBJ2-5; 10 bases fit TRBD1. The CDR3 has 15 residues. With 6 bases clipped from V and 4 bases from J, the junction kept 8 bases outside the gene matches. The germline gives CDR1 ENHRY, CDR2 SYGVKD.

The chain is built from TRBV18 and TRBJ2-1; 10 bases map to TRBD1. Germline CDR1 KGHSH, CDR2 LQKENI. The CDR3 has 15 amino acids. After removal of 2 bases from V and 7 bases from J, the junction contained 5 bases not matched to a gene. The CDR3 sequence: CASSPSGQGSNEQFF. CDR3 in DNA: TGTGCCAGCTCACCATCGGGACAGGGGAGTAATGAGCAGTTCTTC.

The rearrangement links TRBV11-3 to TRBJ2-7, with a possible D match to TRBD2 (5 bases). This CDR3 is built from 16 residues. Germline V gene sequence: CDR1 SGHNT, CDR2 YENEEA. The ends were cut back, 5 bases at V and 0 bases at J, with 17 bases in the middle. The CDR3 is CASSPPGGRSSYEQYF. The DNA for the CDR3 is TGTGCCAGCAGCCCTCCGGGCGGGCGAAGCTCCTACGAGCAGTACTTC.

This chain connects TRBV13 to TRBJ2-7, with TRBD1 matching 7 bases. CDR1 is PRHDT and CDR2 is FYEKMQ in the germline V gene (reference sequence). The trim removed 2 bases at V and 0 bases at J, leaving 10 bases unmatched. There are 17 residues in the CDR3. The CDR3 region has the DNA TGTGCCAGCAGCTTAACACCGATGGACAGGATCTCCTACGAGCAGTACTTC. It specifies CASSLTPMDRISYEQYF.

The J gene is TRBJ1-4, the V gene TRBV28; unclear D gene. The CDR3 has 12 residues. Trimming pared 3 bases from V and 6 bases from J, leaving 5 bases between. Germline loops: CDR1 MDHEN, CDR2 SYDVKM. CDR3 DNA: TGTGCCAGCAGTTTGTTATATGAAAAACTGTTTTTT. As protein: CASSLLYEKLFF.

The CDR3 DNA is TGTGCCATCAGCGGAACAGGGGGCTGGGAGACCCAGTACTTC. It codes for CAISGTGGWETQYF. This chain uses TRBV10-3 with TRBJ2-5; 9 bases align to TRBD1. Germline lookup yields CDR1 ENHRY and CDR2 SYGVKD. The CDR3 spans 14 residues. The V segment lost 6 bases and the J segment 5 bases; nucleotides outside the gene matches: 7.

V is TRBV23-1 and J is TRBJ2-2, with 9 bases that match TRBD1. TRBV23-1 is an ORF for which the function is uncertain. The CDR3 runs 21 residues. The trim removed 0 bases at V and 3 bases at J, leaving 17 bases unmatched. CDR3 sequence reads: CASSQSDPGLWDRADTGELFF. Written as DNA, the CDR3 is TGCGCCAGCAGTCAATCCGACCCCGGCTTATGGGACAGGGCTGACACCGGGGAGCTGTTTTTT.

The rearrangement joins TRBV13 to TRBJ2-2, with TRBD1 identical over 11 bases. The ends lost 5 bases at V and 5 bases at J; junction bases unmatched: 7. The germline CDR1 and CDR2 sequences are PRHDT and FYEKMQ (reference sequence). This CDR3 comprises 16 residues. CDR3 DNA: TGTGCCAGCAGCCCTTCCGGGACAGGGGGAACCGGGGAGCTGTTTTTT. Its protein is CASSPSGTGGTGELFF.

The chain uses TRBV4-3 and TRBJ2-3, with a tentative D call TRBD2 (5 bases). Per the germline V gene, CDR1 is LGHNA and CDR2 is YSLEER. Trimming stripped 4 bases from V and 1 base from J, with 12 bases between. The CDR3 has 15 residues. CDR3: CASSLTAGGTDTQYF. The CDR3 DNA follows: TGCGCCAGCAGCCTCACTGCCGGGGGCACAGATACGCAGTATTTT.

The V call is TRBV2, the J call TRBJ2-2; maybe TRBD1 (6 bases). V lost 8 bases and J 1 base, leaving 17 bases between the germline ends. The germline gives CDR1 SNHLY, CDR2 FYNNEI. The CDR3 extends over 16 amino acids. CDR3 sequence reads: CASLESGRGNTGELFF. CDR3 nucleotide sequence: TGTGCCAGCTTGGAGTCCGGCAGGGGGAACACCGGGGAGCTGTTTTTT.

The chain recombines TRBV10-2 with TRBJ2-7; 11 nucleotides line up with TRBD2. The CDR3 contains 17 residues. J was trimmed by 0 bases and V by 5 bases; bases with no gene match: 9. From germline, CDR1 is WSHSY and CDR2 SAAADI. Here the CDR3 reads CASSLGLAGISSYEQYF. The CDR3 nucleotides read TGCGCCAGCAGTCTTGGACTAGCGGGCATAAGCTCCTACGAGCAGTACTTC.

The CDR3 DNA reads as TGTGCCACCAGCAGCCTCCGTGACGAGCAGTACTTC. As protein: CATSSLRDEQYF. This chain links TRBV15 with TRBJ2-7, with D hard to call. V gave up 3 bases and J gave up 5 bases, with 8 bases separating them. Per germline, CDR1 LNHNV and CDR2 YYDKDF (reference sequence). The CDR3 loop spans 12 amino acids.

The chain has TRBV30 and TRBJ1-2; 8 positions agree with TRBD1. The CDR3 length is 17 residues. From germline, CDR1 is GTSNPN and CDR2 SVGIG (reference sequence). The junction had 17 bases not matched to a gene; V was cut back by 0 bases and J by 8 bases. CDR3: CAWSVLGTGGRREGYTF. CDR3 in DNA: TGTGCCTGGAGTGTACTCGGAACAGGGGGTCGGAGAGAAGGCTACACCTTC.

The CDR3 protein is CASSGLAGGQNTGELFF. CDR3 sequence (DNA): TGTGCCAGCAGCGGACTAGCGGGAGGGCAGAACACCGGGGAGCTGTTTTTT. This chain joins TRBV9 and TRBJ2-2; 14 nucleotides match TRBD2. Germline loops: CDR1 SGDLS, CDR2 YYNGEE. This CDR3 is built from 17 residues. Trimming removed 3 bases from V and 1 base from J; junction bases left unmatched: 2.

The chain joins TRBV27 to TRBJ2-5, with TRBD2 identical over 12 bases. V gave up 3 bases and J gave up 7 bases; unmatched junction bases: 6. This CDR3 has 15 amino acids. The V gene's germline CDR1 is MNHEY and CDR2 SMNVEV (reference sequence). Here the CDR3 reads CASSFQRLAGATQYF. The CDR3 DNA reads as TGTGCCAGCAGTTTCCAACGACTAGCGGGAGCGACCCAGTACTTC.

The genes are TRBV11-3 and TRBJ1-2; TRBD1 is a possible D gene (5 bases). V was clipped by 0 bases and J by 7 bases, with 9 bases between them. The CDR3 has 13 amino acids. CDR1 is SGHNT and CDR2 is YENEEA in the germline V gene. CDR3 amino acids: CASSLDRGGGYTF. Here the CDR3 DNA reads TGTGCCAGCAGCTTAGATAGGGGCGGTGGCTACACCTTC. Looking up the rest from reference TRBV11-3 and TRBJ1-2 gives the full variable domain: EAGVVQSPRYKIIEKKQPVAFWCNPISGHNTLYWYLQNLGQGPELLIRYENEEAVDDSQLPKDRFSAERLKGVDSTLKIQPAELGDSAVYLCASSLDRGGGYTFGSGTRLTVV.

This rearrangement joins TRBV9 to TRBJ1-2; no firm D call. With 4 bases removed from V and 4 bases from J, the gap between germline ends came to 20 bases. In germline, CDR1 is SGDLS, CDR2 YYNGEE. This CDR3 has 16 amino acids. This CDR3 reads CASSQLNEGRIYGYTF. Here the CDR3 DNA reads TGTGCCAGCAGCCAATTAAACGAGGGCAGGATCTATGGCTACACCTTC. The variable domain in full, with the rest retrieved from reference TRBV9 and TRBJ1-2, is DSGVTQTPKHLITATGQRVTLRCSPRSGDLSVYWYQQSLDQGLQFLIQYYNGEERAKGNILERFSAQQFPDLHSELNLSSLELGDSALYFCASSQLNEGRIYGYTFGSGTRLTVV.

The chain carries TRBV4-3 and TRBJ2-2; TRBD2 aligns across 12 bases. V was pared by 2 bases and J by 2 bases, with 3 bases of the junction left unmatched. The CDR3 totals 17 residues. The germline CDR1 and CDR2 sequences are LGHNA and YSLEER. CDR3 amino acids: CASSQRLAGVNTGELFF. CDR3 DNA: TGCGCCAGCAGCCAAAGACTAGCGGGAGTTAACACCGGGGAGCTGTTTTTT.